The rows below give T cell receptor beta chains drawn from one sample of a study of blood T cells in healthy people across ages. TCRdb processed the 5' RACE reads anew with MiXCR; each CDR3 protein has one entry. The sample holds roughly 1.6 million distinct CDR3 sequences, around 35% seen once. Input material: blood. These receptors were collected from a woman aged 30 to 39 in good health. CDR3s include the opening cysteine and the closing phenylalanine or tryptophan. A D gene is named only where the DNA matches it firmly. Only some rows state a clone size, as once, few, many or a class for expanded clones.

abundance | d_gene | j_gene | v_gene | CDR3nt | CDR3aa
. | . | TRBJ2-1 | TRBV6-2/TRBV6-3 | TGTGCCAGCAGTTACCTTAGCGGAGACTCCTACAATGAGCAGTTCTTC | CASSYLSGDSYNEQFF
few | . | TRBJ2-7 | TRBV20-1 | TGCAGTGCCCCGCTCCCTCTAGCGAGGAGCTCCTACGAGCAGTACTTC | CSAPLPLARSSYEQYF
few | TRBD1 | TRBJ2-7 | TRBV20-1 | TGCAGTGCTAGGAGGGACAGTCGGTACGAGCAGTACTTC | CSARRDSRYEQYF
. | . | TRBJ2-3 | TRBV2 | TGTGCCAGCAGCCCCGAAGGGGGGCGAACAGATACGCAGTATTTT | CASSPEGGRTDTQYF
. | . | TRBJ2-5 | TRBV7-8 | TGTGCCAGCAGCTTGTTCTGGGGGGAGGGGGCCGTCGAGACCCAGTACTTC | CASSLFWGEGAVETQYF
. | . | TRBJ2-3 | TRBV10-3 | TGTGCCATCAGCCGGACTCTTCCAGATACGCAGTATTTT | CAISRTLPDTQYF
few | . | TRBJ1-2 | TRBV9 | TGTGCCAGCAGCCCCCATGGGGTCCCTACCTATGGCTACACCTTC | CASSPHGVPTYGYTF
many | TRBD1 | TRBJ2-7 | TRBV7-6 | TGTGCCAGCAGCCCCCGGGACAGGGACTCCTACGAGCAGTACTTC | CASSPRDRDSYEQYF
. | TRBD2 | TRBJ2-5 | TRBV7-9 | TGTGCCAGCTCAGGAAAGGAACTAGCGGGAGCCGTTAGGGAGACCCAGTACTTC | CASSGKELAGAVRETQYF
. | . | TRBJ2-1 | TRBV5-1 | TGCGCCAGCAGGTCCCCTGGGTACAATGAGCAGTTCTTC | CASRSPGYNEQFF
many | TRBD1 | TRBJ2-5 | TRBV20-1 | TGCAGTGCTTCTGGGGCAGGGGGCCAAGAGACCCAGTACTTC | CSASGAGGQETQYF
. | TRBD2 | TRBJ2-1 | TRBV6-1 | TGTGCCAGCAGAATCTCCGGGACTAGCCCATCACTAGGCCACAATGAGCAGTTCTTC | CASRISGTSPSLGHNEQFF
. | TRBD2 | TRBJ2-1 | TRBV30 | TGTGCCTGGAGTGGGTGGACTAGCGATTACAATGAGCAGTTCTTC | CAWSGWTSDYNEQFF
. | . | TRBJ2-1 | TRBV5-1 | TGCGCCAGCAGCTTGGAGGCAGTTAGGGGCAATGGGCAGTTCTTC | CASSLEAVRGNGQFF
few | . | TRBJ2-5 | TRBV3-1 | TGTGCCAGCAGCCAAACGGACTTTCTGGAGACCCAGTACTTC | CASSQTDFLETQYF
few | . | TRBJ2-7 | TRBV5-6 | TGTGCCAGCAGCCCGGCTGGAGGGAACCTCTACGAGCAGTACTTC | CASSPAGGNLYEQYF
few | TRBD1 | TRBJ2-5 | TRBV10-3 | TGTGCCATCAGTGAGGGACAGGGCAGAGACGAGACCCAGTACTTC | CAISEGQGRDETQYF
. | . | TRBJ1-1 | TRBV27 | TGTGCCAGCAGGGAGTGGGGAGGCACTGAAGCTTTCTTT | CASREWGGTEAFF
. | TRBD2 | TRBJ2-7 | TRBV28 | TGTGCCAGCAGTTTAGAGGGCGGGAGGGTATTCGAGCAGTACTTC | CASSLEGGRVFEQYF
. | . | TRBJ2-5 | TRBV7-2 | TGTGCCAGCAGCCTCCTCGGTAGCAAGCAAGAGACCCAGTACTTC | CASSLLGSKQETQYF
few | . | TRBJ1-1 | TRBV2 | TGTGCCAGCAGTGCACGGACCTCTCTCGCTGAAGCTTTCTTT | CASSARTSLAEAFF
. | . | TRBJ2-7 | TRBV2 | TGTGCCAGCAGGTCCGATATCCTCTCCTACGAGCAGTACTTC | CASRSDILSYEQYF
. | TRBD1 | TRBJ1-2 | TRBV27 | TGTGCCAGCGGGACAGGGAGCAACTATGGCTACACCTTC | CASGTGSNYGYTF
many | TRBD2 | TRBJ2-5 | TRBV12-3/TRBV12-4 | TGTGCCAGCAGCCCGACTAGCGGAAGGTACCAAGAGACCCAGTACTTC | CASSPTSGRYQETQYF
many | . | TRBJ2-7 | TRBV20-1 | TGCAGTGCTAGATGGCAGGAGACTTACGAGCAGTACTTC | CSARWQETYEQYF
. | . | TRBJ2-7 | TRBV3-1 | TGTGCCAGCAGCCAAATGATCAAGGGAGGCGAGCTGTACTTC | CASSQMIKGGELYF
few | TRBD1 | TRBJ1-1 | TRBV6-6 | TGTGCCAGCAGGACGACAGGGGGTGGTAGCACTGAAGCTTTCTTT | CASRTTGGGSTEAFF
. | TRBD2 | TRBJ2-5 | TRBV20-1 | TGCAGTGCTAGAGCGATAGCGGGGGGTGGATTCCAAGAGACCCAGTACTTC | CSARAIAGGGFQETQYF
. | . | TRBJ2-5 | TRBV9 | TGTGCCAGCAGCGTAGTTGGATCATTCCAAGAGACCCAGTACTTC | CASSVVGSFQETQYF
few | TRBD2 | TRBJ2-7 | TRBV4-1 | TGCGCCAGCAGCCACCGAGGAGGCGGGAGACTAGCGATAGGCGAGCAGTACTTC | CASSHRGGGRLAIGEQYF
. | TRBD1 | TRBJ2-7 | TRBV2 | TGTGCCAGCAGTGATCGGACAGGGGCGGGCGAGCAGTACTTC | CASSDRTGAGEQYF
. | TRBD1 | TRBJ2-7 | TRBV5-6 | TGTGCCAGCAGCTTGGGTGTCTCCGGGACAGCCTCCTACGAGCAGTACTTC | CASSLGVSGTASYEQYF
few | . | TRBJ1-5 | TRBV7-9 | TGTGCCAGCAGCTTAGGTATGGGGCGAGAGCCCCAGCATTTT | CASSLGMGREPQHF
once | . | TRBJ2-5 | TRBV7-6 | TGTGCCAGCAGCGCAACACAGGGTCCTGGGGAGACCCAGTACTTC | CASSATQGPGETQYF
few | TRBD1 | TRBJ2-1 | TRBV5-1 | TGCGCCAGCAGCTTGATAAGGTGGCAGGGGGCCAGGGGTTACAATGAGCAGTTCTTC | CASSLIRWQGARGYNEQFF
. | TRBD1 | TRBJ1-1 | TRBV10-3 | TGTGCCATCAGGAAGGACAGGGAAGCTTTCTTT | CAIRKDREAFF
once | TRBD1 | TRBJ2-5 | TRBV18 | TGTGCCAGCTCACAAGACAGGGATTGGAAGACCCAGTACTTC | CASSQDRDWKTQYF
. | TRBD1 | TRBJ1-2 | TRBV29-1 | TGCAGCGTTGAAGGGGGACAGGGCTATGGCTACACCTTC | CSVEGGQGYGYTF
. | TRBD2 | TRBJ2-5 | TRBV7-9 | TGTGCCAGCAGCCCCGCGGGACTAGCGGGAGTCGGGGAGACCCAGTACTTC | CASSPAGLAGVGETQYF